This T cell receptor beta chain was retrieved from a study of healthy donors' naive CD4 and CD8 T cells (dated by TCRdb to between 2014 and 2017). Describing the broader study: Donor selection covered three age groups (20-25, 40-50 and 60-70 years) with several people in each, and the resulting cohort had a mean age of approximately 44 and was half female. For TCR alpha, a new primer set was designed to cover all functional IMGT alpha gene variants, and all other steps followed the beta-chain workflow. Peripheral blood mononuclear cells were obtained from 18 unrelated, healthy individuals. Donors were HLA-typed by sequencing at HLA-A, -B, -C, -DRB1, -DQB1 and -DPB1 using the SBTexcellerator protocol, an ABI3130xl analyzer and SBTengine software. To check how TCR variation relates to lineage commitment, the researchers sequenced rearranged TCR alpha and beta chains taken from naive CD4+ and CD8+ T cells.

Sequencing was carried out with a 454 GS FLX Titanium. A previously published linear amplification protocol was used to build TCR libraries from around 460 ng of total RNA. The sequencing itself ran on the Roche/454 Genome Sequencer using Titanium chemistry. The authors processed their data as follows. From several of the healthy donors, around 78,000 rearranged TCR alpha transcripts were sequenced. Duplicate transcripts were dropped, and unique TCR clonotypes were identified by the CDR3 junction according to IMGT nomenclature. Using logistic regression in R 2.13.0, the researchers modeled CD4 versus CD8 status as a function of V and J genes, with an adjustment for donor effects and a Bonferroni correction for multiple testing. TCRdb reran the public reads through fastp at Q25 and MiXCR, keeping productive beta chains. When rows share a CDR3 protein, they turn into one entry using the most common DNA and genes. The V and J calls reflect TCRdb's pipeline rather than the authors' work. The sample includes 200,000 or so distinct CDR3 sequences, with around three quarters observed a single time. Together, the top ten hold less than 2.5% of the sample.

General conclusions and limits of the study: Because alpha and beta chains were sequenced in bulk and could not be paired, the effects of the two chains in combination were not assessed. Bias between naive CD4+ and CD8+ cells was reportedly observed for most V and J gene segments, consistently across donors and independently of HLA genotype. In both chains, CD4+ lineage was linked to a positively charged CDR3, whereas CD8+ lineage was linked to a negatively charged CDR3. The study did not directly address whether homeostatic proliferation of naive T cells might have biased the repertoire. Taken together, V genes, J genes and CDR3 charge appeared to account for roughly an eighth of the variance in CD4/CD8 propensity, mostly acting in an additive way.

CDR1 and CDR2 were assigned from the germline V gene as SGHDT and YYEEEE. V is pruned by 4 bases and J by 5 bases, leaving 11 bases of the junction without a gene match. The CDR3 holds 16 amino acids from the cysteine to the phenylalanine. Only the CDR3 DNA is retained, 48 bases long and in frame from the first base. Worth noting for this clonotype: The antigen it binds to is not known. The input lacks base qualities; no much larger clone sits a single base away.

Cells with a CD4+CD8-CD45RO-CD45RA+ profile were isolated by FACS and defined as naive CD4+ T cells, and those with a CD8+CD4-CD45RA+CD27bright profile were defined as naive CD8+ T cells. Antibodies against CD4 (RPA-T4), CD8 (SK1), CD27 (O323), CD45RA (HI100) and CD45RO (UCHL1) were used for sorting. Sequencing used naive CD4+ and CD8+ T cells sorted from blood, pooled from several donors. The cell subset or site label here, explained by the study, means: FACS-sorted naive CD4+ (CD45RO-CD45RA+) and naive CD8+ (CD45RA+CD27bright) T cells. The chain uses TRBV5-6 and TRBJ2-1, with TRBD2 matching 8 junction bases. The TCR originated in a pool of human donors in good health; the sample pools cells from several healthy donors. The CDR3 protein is CASSHLKRGTNNEQFF. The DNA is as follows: TGTGCCAGCAGCCACCTAAAGCGGGGGACCAACAATGAGCAGTTCTTC.